This record concerns one T cell receptor (beta chain) sequence. The antigen is undetermined. The data are from a study of beta chain features in type 1 diabetes. Whole-study findings and limits: Whether HLA type affects TCRB rearrangement stayed undetermined in the present work. Lower insertion and higher deletion counts appeared at VDJ junctions in type 1 diabetes patients. For Type 1 diabetes patients, all four CD4+ subsets carried TCRB CDR3s that were moderately but significantly shorter. Sequencing of cDNA might inflate the share of cells that strongly express TCR.

The CDR3 totals 16 residues. V was clipped by 2 bases and J by 4 bases, with 17 bases between them. CDR1 is SNHLY, CDR2 FYNNEI, per germline. Every isolated RNA sample was fully reverse transcribed, so sequencing captured expressed TCRB transcripts. Some clones are missing from TCRdb's copy, which holds only in-frame ones; the method was immunoSEQ multiplex PCR. The data contain under 900,000 clones, around a sixth of them singletons. This TCR derives from a woman aged 18-29 years in good health. Sequencing used naive CD4+ T cells from blood. V usage is TRBV2 and J usage is TRBJ1-1, with TRBD1 as a possible D gene (5 bases). Written as DNA, the CDR3 is TGTGCCAGCAGTGAATATGTAGGGGCTGCGGGCACTGAAGCTTTCTTT. Encoded protein: CASSEYVGAAGTEAFF.